The 17 T cell receptor beta chains given below trace back to one sample, sequenced in a study of cytomegalovirus exposure and HLA in healthy donors. Vbeta (60) and Jbeta (13) primers were used in the PCR. The assay was immunoSEQ multiplex PCR, and TCRdb's table has in-frame clones only and misses some. Of approximately 130,000 clones in the sample, roughly three fifths were seen once. The sample comprised PBMCs. Source of these receptors: a woman between 35 and 50 years old in good health and CMV-seronegative.

J is TRBJ2-7 and V is TRBV15; D may be TRBD1 (5 bases). Trimming took off 0 bases at V and 0 bases at J, with 6 bases between the two ends. Germline CDR1 reads LNHNV; CDR2 reads YYDKDF (reference sequence). The CDR3 is 14 amino acids. In DNA form, the CDR3 reads TGTGCCACCAGCAGAGAGACAGTCTCCTACGAGCAGTACTTC. As protein: CATSRETVSYEQYF.

The CDR3 sequence: CASSSQSYEQYF. The DNA for the CDR3 is TGTGCCAGCAGCTCACAGTCCTACGAGCAGTACTTC. V usage is TRBV5-6 and J usage is TRBJ2-7; D remains unclear. Per germline, CDR1 SGHDT and CDR2 YYEEEE. V was shortened by 3 bases and J by 1 base, with 5 bases between the two germline ends. This CDR3 is built from 12 residues. Full variable domain (rest looked up from reference TRBV5-6 and TRBJ2-7): DAGVTQSPTHLIKTRGQQVTLRCSPKSGHDTVSWYQQALGQGPQFIFQYYEEEERQRGNFPDRFSGHQFPNYSSELNVNALLLGDSALYLCASSSQSYEQYFGPGTRLTVT.

This clone was seen only a few times. V is TRBV7-6 and J is TRBJ2-1; 14 positions agree with TRBD2. CDR1 is SGHVS and CDR2 is FNYEAQ in the germline V gene. The CDR3 loop spans 15 amino acids. The J segment lost 2 bases and the V segment lost 8 bases, leaving 2 bases of the junction unmatched. CDR3 protein: CASGGLAGAYNEQFF. The CDR3 DNA is TGTGCCAGCGGGGGACTAGCGGGGGCCTACAATGAGCAGTTCTTC.

This clone was detected only a few times. The chain recombines TRBV12-5 with TRBJ2-3; tentatively, D is TRBD2 (7 bases). The CDR3 has 18 residues. Germline V gives CDR1 LGHNT, CDR2 FRNRAP. V shed 0 bases and J shed 0 bases, with 16 bases lying between them. The DNA of the CDR3 is TGTGCTAGTGGTTTGGTAAGAGGGCGGGGGCCTAGCACAGATACGCAGTATTTT. Amino acids: CASGLVRGRGPSTDTQYF.

The CDR3 sequence is CASSGTAIFTRDIQPQHF. The CDR3 coding sequence is TGTGCCAGCAGTGGGACAGCGATATTTACCCGCGATATTCAGCCCCAGCATTTT. The chain employs TRBV27 and TRBJ1-5; TRBD1 matches at 7 bases. The V and J ends lost 5 bases and 6 bases, in that order; junction bases with no gene match: 19. CDR1 is MNHEY and CDR2 is SMNVEV in the germline V gene (reference sequence). This CDR3 has 18 residues.

The V gene is TRBV2, the J gene TRBJ2-3; 11 bases match TRBD2. This CDR3 spans 16 amino acids. Losses at the gene ends were 6 bases for V and 2 bases for J; bases not matched to a gene: 7. CDR1 and CDR2 from the germline V gene are SNHLY and FYNNEI. CDR3 nucleotide sequence: TGTGCCAGCAGAGCTTTGACTAGCGGGATCACAGATACGCAGTATTTT. Translation: CASRALTSGITDTQYF. Full variable domain (remainder filled in from reference TRBV2 and TRBJ2-3): EPEVTQTPSHQVTQMGQEVILRCVPISNHLYFYWYRQILGQKVEFLVSFYNNEISEKSEIFDDQFSVERPDGSNFTLKIRSTKLEDSAMYFCASRALTSGITDTQYFGPGTRLTVL.

In its sample, this clone was seen a few times. CDR3 in amino acids: CASSQVNRGGTDTQYF. The CDR3 DNA reads as TGTGCCAGCAGCCAAGTCAACAGGGGAGGCACAGATACGCAGTATTTT. The rearrangement links TRBV4-2 to TRBJ2-3, with 7 bases lining up with TRBD1. The CDR3 covers 16 residues. Trimming took 1 base from V and 1 from J; bases not matched to a gene: 5. Germline CDR1 and CDR2: LGHNA and YNFKEQ.

This clone showed up just once. The chain couples TRBV7-2 to TRBJ2-7; possible D gene TRBD1, 6 bases. The CDR3 length is 14 residues. Trimming cost V 1 base and J 2 bases, with 9 bases left between them. CDR1 is SGHTA and CDR2 is FQGNSA in the germline V gene. Here the CDR3 DNA reads TGTGCCAGCAGCTTAGGGGGGCTAACCTACGAGCAGTACTTC. It translates to CASSLGGLTYEQYF.

The rearrangement joins TRBV9 to TRBJ2-3, with 15 positions matching TRBD2. Germline CDR1 SGDLS, CDR2 YYNGEE. Trimming cost V 3 bases and J 1 base; bases outside gene matches: 9. The CDR3 is made up of 19 amino acids. As DNA, the CDR3 is TGTGCCAGCAGCGCCGGACTAGCGGGGGGGCAAGCTGGCACAGATACGCAGTATTTT. As protein: CASSAGLAGGQAGTDTQYF.

About this clone: Additional DNA sequences in this sample encode the identical CDR3. This chain links TRBV30 with TRBJ1-1; unclear D gene. Germline loops: CDR1 GTSNPN, CDR2 SVGIG (reference sequence). The length of the CDR3 is 13 residues. V lost 0 bases to trimming and J lost 0 bases, with 5 bases between them. The CDR3 sequence is CAWSVGVNTEAFF. The CDR3, as DNA: TGTGCCTGGAGTGTCGGGGTGAACACTGAAGCTTTCTTT.

This chain links TRBV6-1 with TRBJ2-3; unclear D gene. Trimming removed 4 bases at V and 3 bases at J, with 5 bases between. There are 12 residues in the CDR3. Germline V gene sequence: CDR1 MNHNS, CDR2 SASEGT. The chain's CDR3 is CASSAVTDTQYF. In DNA form, the CDR3 reads TGTGCCAGCAGTGCAGTAACAGATACGCAGTATTTT.

This clone appeared a few times. The V call is TRBV9, the J call TRBJ2-3, with D possibly matching TRBD2 (6 bases). There are 18 residues in the CDR3. In germline, CDR1 is SGDLS, CDR2 YYNGEE. V was clipped by 4 bases and J by 1 base, with 22 bases between them. The CDR3 here is CASSTRPGRGKGTDTQYF. The CDR3, as DNA: TGTGCCAGCAGCACACGCCCGGGCCGCGGGAAGGGCACAGATACGCAGTATTTT.

This clone was seen only once. This chain connects TRBV2 to TRBJ1-5; D is unresolved. V lost 6 bases to trimming and J lost 1 base, with 10 bases between them. The V gene's germline CDR1 is SNHLY and CDR2 FYNNEI. The CDR3 is made up of 14 amino acids. DNA of the CDR3: TGTGCCAGCAGGCACGACATAAGCAATCAGCCCCAGCATTTT. Its translation: CASRHDISNQPQHF. Supplemented by reference TRBV2 and TRBJ1-5, the full variable domain reads EPEVTQTPSHQVTQMGQEVILRCVPISNHLYFYWYRQILGQKVEFLVSFYNNEISEKSEIFDDQFSVERPDGSNFTLKIRSTKLEDSAMYFCASRHDISNQPQHFGDGTRLSIL.

This rearrangement joins TRBV11-3 to TRBJ2-1; TRBD1 matches 8 bases. Germline trimming cut 1 base from V and 0 bases from J; bases unmatched to any gene: 8. The CDR3 contains 18 residues. In germline, CDR1 is SGHNT, CDR2 YENEEA. The CDR3 sequence is CASSLVAGGLGSYNEQFF. Here the CDR3 DNA reads TGTGCCAGCAGCTTAGTGGCAGGGGGCCTTGGCTCCTACAATGAGCAGTTCTTC.

V and J are TRBV12-5 and TRBJ2-5; 8 positions agree with TRBD1. V gave up 6 bases and J gave up 3 bases; unmatched junction bases: 9. The CDR3 sequence is 15 residues long. Looked up from germline, CDR1 is LGHNT and CDR2 is FRNRAP. CDR3 residues: CASGYGDRRKETQYF. The CDR3 DNA reads TGTGCTAGTGGGTACGGGGACAGGCGGAAAGAGACCCAGTACTTC.

This clone appeared a few times. The rearrangement joins TRBV7-9 to TRBJ2-7; 7 bases line up with TRBD1. The CDR3 is made up of 15 amino acids. With 4 bases clipped from V and 0 bases from J, the junction kept 6 bases outside the gene matches. Germline CDR1 is SEHNR and CDR2 is FQNEAQ (reference sequence). This CDR3 is CASSSGQADSYEQYF. The CDR3 region has the DNA TGTGCCAGCAGCTCTGGACAGGCCGACTCCTACGAGCAGTACTTC.

The V and J genes are TRBV28 and TRBJ1-1, with D possibly TRBD1 on 6 matching bases. This CDR3 is 14 amino acids long. Trimming left V 6 bases short and J 4 bases short, with 15 bases between. Germline-derived CDR1 and CDR2 are MDHEN and SYDVKM. CDR3 nucleotides: TGTGCCAGCAGCCGGGGACACTTCCTCACTGAAGCTTTCTTT. It specifies CASSRGHFLTEAFF.